Below are 16 T cell receptor beta chains sequenced from a single sample in a study of control samples from healthy donors and cancer patients. Profiling relied on immunoSEQ multiplex PCR, and the TCRdb table lists in-frame clones only, not all of them. The table lists a few hundred thousand clones, 80% to 95% of them singletons. Specimen: PBMCs. The receptors shown here come from a man aged 40-49 years with head and neck cancer.

The CDR3 protein is CASGRTGKYGYTF. In DNA, the CDR3 is TGTGCCAGCGGGAGGACAGGGAAATATGGCTACACCTTC. V and J are TRBV9 and TRBJ1-2; TRBD1 aligns across 8 bases. From germline, CDR1 is SGDLS and CDR2 YYNGEE. CDR3 size: 13 residues. V was pared by 7 bases and J by 5 bases, with 7 bases of the junction left unmatched.

The gene calls are TRBV29-1 and TRBJ2-2; the match to TRBD1 covers 11 bases. CDR3 length: 16 amino acids. The junction had 3 bases not matched to a gene; V was cut back by 0 bases and J by 3 bases. The germline CDR1 and CDR2 sequences are SQVTM and ANQGSEA. The CDR3 region is CSVEDWGQGDTGELFF. In nucleotides, the CDR3 is TGCAGCGTTGAAGATTGGGGACAGGGGGACACCGGGGAGCTGTTTTTT.

The chain joins TRBV10-3 to TRBJ2-2; no firm D call. This CDR3 region has 15 residues. Germline V gene sequence: CDR1 ENHRY, CDR2 SYGVKD. V gave up 3 bases and J gave up 0 bases, with 8 bases separating them. The CDR3 reads CAISESVANTGELFF. Here the CDR3 DNA reads TGTGCCATCAGTGAATCAGTAGCGAACACCGGGGAGCTGTTTTTT.

The rearrangement joins TRBV9 to TRBJ2-1; TRBD1 agrees at 9 bases. CDR1 SGDLS and CDR2 YYNGEE come from the germline V gene. V lost 0 bases and J lost 6; bases outside the gene matches: 7. The CDR3 has 16 residues. This CDR3 is CASSVAGTGSVNEQFF. DNA of the CDR3: TGTGCCAGCAGCGTAGCGGGGACAGGGTCCGTCAATGAGCAGTTCTTC.

This clone was detected once. The gene calls are TRBV18 and TRBJ2-5; 9 bases map to TRBD1. Per germline, CDR1 KGHSH and CDR2 LQKENI. V shed 3 bases and J 2 bases; nucleotides not matched to a gene: 4. This CDR3 has 15 residues. Here the CDR3 reads CASSPSGQGQETQYF. The CDR3 coding sequence is TGTGCCAGCTCACCGTCGGGACAGGGACAAGAGACCCAGTACTTC.

The chain joins TRBV28 to TRBJ2-7; a weak D match, TRBD2 (5 bases). Germline CDR1 and CDR2: MDHEN and SYDVKM. This CDR3 has 12 amino acids. V gave up 2 bases and J gave up 5 bases, with 7 bases separating them. The CDR3 DNA follows: TGTGCCAGCAGTTTAGCCGGGGACGAGCAGTACTTC. Its translation: CASSLAGDEQYF.

The chain combines TRBV20-1 with TRBJ1-2; D gene ambiguous. Germline V lookup: CDR1 DFQATT, CDR2 SNEGSKA (reference sequence). The CDR3 contains 12 residues. V lost 3 bases and J 4 bases, leaving 9 bases between the germline ends. CDR3 sequence: CSASWTSYGYTF. The CDR3, as DNA: TGCAGTGCTAGTTGGACTTCCTATGGCTACACCTTC.

The chain links TRBV6-2 or TRBV6-3 to TRBJ2-7; unclear D gene. Trimming cost V 3 bases and J 7 bases, with 10 bases left between them. The CDR3 sequence is 12 residues long. CDR1 and CDR2 (germline): MNHEY, SVGEGT. The CDR3, as DNA: TGTGCCAGCAGTTATGAAGTGAAGGAGCAGTACTTC. Its translation: CASSYEVKEQYF.

This clone has just one count. The CDR3 coding sequence is TGCGCCAGCAGCGTTAACAGGGGACTTGACGAGCAGTACTTC. The encoded protein is CASSVNRGLDEQYF. The chain has TRBV4-3 and TRBJ2-7; D is possibly TRBD1 (7 bases). Germline V gene sequence: CDR1 LGHNA, CDR2 YSLEER. With 5 bases removed from V and 5 bases from J, the gap between germline ends came to 16 bases. The CDR3 has 14 residues.

This clone was detected only once. The rearrangement uses TRBV6-2 or TRBV6-3 and TRBJ2-4, with 8 bases identical to TRBD1. After removal of 0 bases from V and 2 bases from J, the junction contained 18 bases not matched to a gene. CDR3 length equals 21 residues. Germline assignment: CDR1 MNHEY and CDR2 SVGEGT. The CDR3 is CASSYSIGFGKDRVTKNIQYF. The CDR3 bases are TGTGCCAGCAGTTACTCGATAGGTTTCGGAAAGGACAGGGTGACCAAAAACATTCAGTACTTC.

V is TRBV15 and J is TRBJ2-7, with D unresolved. With 0 bases removed from V and 4 bases from J, the gap between germline ends came to 10 bases. Germline V gene lookup returns CDR1 LNHNV and CDR2 YYDKDF (reference sequence). This CDR3 is 14 amino acids long. The CDR3 sequence is CATSRDLGNYEQYF. The CDR3 DNA reads as TGTGCCACCAGCAGAGACCTTGGCAATTACGAGCAGTACTTC.

A word on this clone: Because the CDR3 is missing its conserved closing phenylalanine or tryptophan, this is likely a read error. The limits of the CDR3 on the DNA are not certain, so only TCRdb's listed CDR3 is given. This rearrangement joins TRBV28 to TRBJ1-1. Germline CDR1 is MDHEN and CDR2 is SYDVKM. The CDR3 length equals 12 residues, ends included. The CDR3 here is CASSLSRVSLVS.

This CDR3 is CASSLVGQELGYF. As DNA, the CDR3 is TGTGCCAGCAGCTTAGTCGGGCAGGAGCTGGGATACTTC. The chain employs TRBV7-9 and TRBJ2-5; no clear D. The germline CDR1 and CDR2 sequences are SEHNR and FQNEAQ (reference sequence). Trimming cost V 1 base and J 14 bases, with 17 bases left between them. The CDR3 runs to 13 residues.

This clone was counted once. This chain links TRBV11-2 with TRBJ1-2; TRBD1 agrees at 10 bases. CDR3 length: 16 amino acids. Germline V gene lookup returns CDR1 SGHAT and CDR2 FQNNGV. V was pared by 5 bases and J by 7 bases, with 13 bases of the junction left unmatched. CDR3 sequence: CASSPLPRDRGSGYTF. For the CDR3, the DNA is TGTGCCAGCAGCCCGTTACCTAGGGACAGGGGATCTGGCTACACCTTC.

CDR3 nucleotide sequence: TGTGCCAGTAGTACCCCCGGGACAGGCGATGAAAAACTGTTTTTT. It specifies CASSTPGTGDEKLFF. The genes are TRBV19 and TRBJ1-4; TRBD1 aligns across 8 bases. CDR3 length: 15 residues. Germline V lookup: CDR1 LNHDA, CDR2 SQIVND (reference sequence). The J segment lost 6 bases and the V segment lost 4 bases, leaving 7 bases of the junction unmatched.

This chain's CDR3 is CASTRDSNQPQHF. DNA for the CDR3: TGTGCCAGCACTCGGGATAGCAATCAGCCCCAGCATTTT. This chain uses TRBV28 with TRBJ1-5; D call uncertain. V was cut by 7 bases and J by 0 bases, with 7 bases left in between. Germline V gene sequence: CDR1 MDHEN, CDR2 SYDVKM. The CDR3 consists of 13 residues. Full variable domain (remainder filled in from reference TRBV28 and TRBJ1-5): DVKVTQSSRYLVKRTGEKVFLECVQDMDHENMFWYRQDPGLGLRLIYFSYDVKMKEKGDIPEGYSVSREKKERFSLILESASTNQTSMYLCASTRDSNQPQHFGDGTRLSIL.